This T cell receptor (beta chain) was identified in a study of CD8 T cells in ankylosing spondylitis. Overall study findings and caveats: Apparently characteristic of ankylosing spondylitis blood was a TCR beta motif (about 8 highly homologous variants).

TCRdb reprocessed the 5' RACE reads via MiXCR and lists one record per CDR3 protein. The sample has roughly 90,000 distinct CDR3 sequences; roughly 8.5% are singletons. Points on this clonotype: The antigen remains undetermined.

Germline CDR1 reads MNHEY; CDR2 reads SMNVEV (reference sequence). The CDR3 sequence is 15 residues long. The V end was cut by 6 bases, the J end by 1 base, with 15 bases between. Material: blood, either unsorted or a sorted T cell fraction (not recorded which). This rearrangement joins TRBV27 to TRBJ1-1, with D perhaps matching TRBD1 (6 bases). This receptor was identified in a male donor with ankylosing spondylitis. CDR3 DNA: TGTGCCAGCAGCCCCACCGGACAGACGAACACTGAAGCTTTCTTT. The encoded protein is CASSPTGQTNTEAFF.